Below, one TCR beta chain is given with its context. Its antigen is not identified. The sample is drawn from a study of CD8 T cells in ankylosing spondylitis. Overall study findings and caveats: Ankylosing spondylitis blood seemed to carry a telltale TCR beta motif made of under ten highly homologous variants.

TCRdb analysed the 5' RACE reads with MiXCR anew, one entry per CDR3 protein. The data hold roughly 700,000 distinct CDR3 sequences, with around 19% observed a single time. This TCR derives from a male donor with ankylosing spondylitis. The sequencing sample was made of blood, either unsorted or a sorted T cell fraction (not recorded which).

CDR3 in DNA: TGCAGTGCTACCCCCCGGACTAGCGGAGGGCAGTACTTC. This sequence encodes CSATPRTSGGQYF. The chain employs TRBV20-1 and TRBJ2-7; 10 bases match TRBD2. Trimming took 4 bases from V and 9 from J; bases not matched to a gene: 9. The CDR3 runs to 13 residues. The germline gives CDR1 DFQATT, CDR2 SNEGSKA (reference sequence).